These 19 T cell receptor beta chains came from one sample sequenced in a study of shared clonotypes between healthy human individuals. Some clones are missing from TCRdb's copy, which holds only in-frame ones; the method was immunoSEQ multiplex PCR. The sample has about 490,000 clones, 79% seen once; the top ten hold more than 10%. Material for sequencing was PBMCs. Source of these receptors: a woman aged 40-49 years in good health. Some clones in this sample may be carry-over from other donors' samples.

The chain links TRBV18 to TRBJ1-4; the D is unclear. The V gene's germline CDR1 is KGHSH and CDR2 LQKENI. CDR3 size: 13 residues. Between the trimmed V and J ends, which lost 6 bases and 6 bases, there was a span of 11 bases. The CDR3 DNA follows: TGTGCCAGCTCCCCAGGTATGGATGAAAAACTGTTTTTT. This gives the protein CASSPGMDEKLFF.

This clone appeared a few times. The chain has TRBV11-3 and TRBJ2-1; 13 nucleotides agree with TRBD2. The length of the CDR3 is 18 residues. With 0 bases clipped from V and 10 bases from J, the junction kept 12 bases outside the gene matches. From germline, CDR1 is SGHNT and CDR2 YENEEA. This CDR3 is CASSLEGTSGTVNQEQFF. The CDR3, as DNA: TGTGCCAGCAGCTTAGAAGGGACTAGCGGGACCGTCAATCAGGAGCAGTTCTTC.

The chain uses TRBV18 and TRBJ2-4; no reliable D call. The V gene's germline CDR1 is KGHSH and CDR2 LQKENI. V shed 8 bases and J shed 0 bases, with 11 bases lying between them. The CDR3 sequence is 14 residues long. The CDR3: CASVGDGAKNIQYF. CDR3 sequence (DNA): TGTGCCAGCGTCGGAGATGGAGCCAAAAACATTCAGTACTTC.

The chain uses TRBV9 and TRBJ1-1; 8 bases align to TRBD1. This CDR3 has 15 residues. Germline loops: CDR1 SGDLS, CDR2 YYNGEE. V lost 2 bases to trimming and J lost 5 bases; unmatched junction nucleotides: 8. This CDR3 reads CASSVPAGQVTEAFF. The CDR3 DNA reads TGTGCCAGCAGCGTTCCCGCGGGACAGGTTACTGAAGCTTTCTTT.

The chain employs TRBV6-5 and TRBJ2-2; no definite D call. Trimming stripped 6 bases from V and 6 bases from J, with 11 bases between. Germline lookup yields CDR1 MNHEY and CDR2 SVGAGI. This CDR3 contains 13 residues. DNA of the CDR3: TGTGCCAGCAGCCCCTCGGGCTCCGGGGAGCTGTTTTTT. It translates to CASSPSGSGELFF.

The CDR3 sequence: CASSLQQEQETQYF. The CDR3 DNA follows: TGTGCCAGCAGCTTGCAGCAGGAGCAAGAGACCCAGTACTTC. The chain combines TRBV5-4 with TRBJ2-5; D is uncertain. V was shortened by 1 base and J by 2 bases, with 9 bases between the two germline ends. Germline CDR1 reads SGHNT; CDR2 reads YYREEE (reference sequence). The CDR3 totals 14 residues.

The chain links TRBV27 to TRBJ2-3, with unresolved D. The CDR3 extends over 13 amino acids. Germline V gene sequence: CDR1 MNHEY, CDR2 SMNVEV (reference sequence). V was trimmed by 7 bases and J by 1 base, leaving 9 bases between them. The CDR3: CASTLPGTDTQYF. The CDR3 bases are TGTGCCAGCACCCTCCCCGGCACAGATACGCAGTATTTT.

Here the CDR3 DNA reads TGCGCCAGCAGCGAACCACAAAGTCGGGCCAACGTCCTGACTTTC. It translates to CASSEPQSRANVLTF. This rearrangement joins TRBV4-1 to TRBJ2-6; D is unresolved. V lost 5 bases to trimming and J lost 5 bases, with 13 bases between them. The CDR3 totals 15 residues. The germline gives CDR1 MGHRA, CDR2 YSYEKL.

The chain has TRBV19 and TRBJ2-3, with a weak D call TRBD1 (6 bases). Per germline, CDR1 LNHDA and CDR2 SQIVND (reference sequence). V shed 2 bases and J shed 5 bases, with 11 bases lying between them. CDR3 length: 14 residues. Here the CDR3 DNA reads TGTGCCAGTAGTATAACTGGGGGCCGAGATACGCAGTATTTT. Translating it yields CASSITGGRDTQYF.

The genes are TRBV5-6 and TRBJ1-1; TRBD1 aligns across 9 bases. The CDR3 is made up of 15 amino acids. V shed 4 bases, J shed 3 bases, and the junction held 7 bases outside the gene matches. Germline CDR1 is SGHDT and CDR2 is YYEEEE. CDR3 DNA: TGTGCCAGCAGCACGTTACAGGGGGCCCACACTGAAGCTTTCTTT. Protein: CASSTLQGAHTEAFF.

V gene TRBV7-9 combines with J gene TRBJ1-1; 9 positions agree with TRBD1. This CDR3 is built from 15 residues. Germline V gene lookup returns CDR1 SEHNR and CDR2 FQNEAQ (reference sequence). With 5 bases clipped from V and 4 bases from J, the junction kept 8 bases outside the gene matches. The chain's CDR3 is CASSAGQGTGTEAFF. Here the CDR3 DNA reads TGTGCCAGCAGCGCCGGACAGGGGACAGGCACTGAAGCTTTCTTT.

The chain employs TRBV25-1 and TRBJ2-7, with D possibly TRBD1 on 5 matching bases. V was clipped by 8 bases and J by 1 base, with 9 bases between them. The CDR3 extends over 12 amino acids. CDR1 and CDR2 from the germline V gene are MGHDK and SYGVNS. The CDR3: CASAPGSYEQYF. DNA for the CDR3: TGTGCCAGCGCCCCAGGGTCCTACGAGCAGTACTTC.

The chain joins TRBV2 to TRBJ2-3; 9 nucleotides agree with TRBD2. The V and J ends lost 7 bases and 7 bases, in that order; junction bases with no gene match: 15. This CDR3 is built from 16 residues. The germline CDR1 and CDR2 sequences are SNHLY and FYNNEI. The CDR3 DNA is TGTGCCAGCAAATTAGCGGGAGTTGGTCGACAACATACGCAGTATTTT. Amino acids: CASKLAGVGRQHTQYF. Based on the CDR3 plus reference TRBV2 and TRBJ2-3, the full variable domain is EPEVTQTPSHQVTQMGQEVILRCVPISNHLYFYWYRQILGQKVEFLVSFYNNEISEKSEIFDDQFSVERPDGSNFTLKIRSTKLEDSAMYFCASKLAGVGRQHTQYFGPGTRLTVL.

This clone has at least ten counts. Other DNA variants within this sample encode the same CDR3. V gene TRBV30 combines with J gene TRBJ2-5, with D unresolved. The germline V gene encodes CDR1 GTSNPN and CDR2 SVGIG (reference sequence). V was trimmed by 3 bases and J by 2 bases, leaving 7 bases between them. The CDR3 loop spans 12 amino acids. DNA of the CDR3: TGTGCCTGGAGATTCCCACAAGAGACCCAGTACTTC. Amino acids: CAWRFPQETQYF.

As for this clone: Since a far larger clone is one base different, this is likely a read error. Other DNA sequences from this sample encode an identical CDR3 as well. The V call is TRBV7-3, the J call TRBJ2-2; a weak D match, TRBD1 (5 bases). The CDR3 extends over 13 amino acids. Germline loops: CDR1 SGHTA, CDR2 FQGTGA. V lost 4 bases, J lost 11 bases, and 14 bases lay in between. The CDR3 loop is CASSYQGDGELFF. CDR3 in DNA: TGTGCCAGCAGCTACCAGGGCGACGGTGAGCTGTTTTTT.

The chain joins TRBV5-6 to TRBJ2-1, with 8 bases identical to TRBD2. J gave up 4 bases and V 2 bases, and 8 bases lay outside the gene matches. Looked up from germline, CDR1 is SGHDT and CDR2 is YYEEEE. CDR3 length equals 16 residues. The CDR3 here is CASSLGPGREYNEQFF. CDR3 DNA sequence: TGTGCCAGCAGCTTAGGACCCGGGAGGGAGTACAATGAGCAGTTCTTC. The entire variable domain, with the rest obtained from reference TRBV5-6 and TRBJ2-1, is as follows: DAGVTQSPTHLIKTRGQQVTLRCSPKSGHDTVSWYQQALGQGPQFIFQYYEEEERQRGNFPDRFSGHQFPNYSSELNVNALLLGDSALYLCASSLGPGREYNEQFFGPGTRLTVL.

This sequence joins TRBV7-2 and TRBJ2-5; 7 bases align to TRBD1. The ends lost 6 bases at V and 6 bases at J; junction bases unmatched: 4. Germline CDR1 reads SGHTA; CDR2 reads FQGNSA. The CDR3 runs to 12 residues. CDR3 coding DNA: TGTGCCAGCAGAGGGGGCGTAAAGACCCAGTACTTC. The encoded protein is CASRGGVKTQYF.

The chain carries TRBV5-1 and TRBJ2-3; D not resolved. The CDR3 covers 14 residues. The ends were cut back, 3 bases at V and 0 bases at J, with 8 bases in the middle. In germline, CDR1 is SGHRS, CDR2 YFSETQ. The CDR3 spells CASSSDGSTDTQYF. DNA of the CDR3: TGCGCCAGCAGCTCCGACGGGAGCACAGATACGCAGTATTTT.

This chain uses TRBV28 with TRBJ1-1; the D gene is possibly TRBD1 (5 bases). Trimming shortened V by 6 bases and J by 8 bases, and 13 bases separated the two germline ends. CDR1 is MDHEN and CDR2 is SYDVKM in the germline V gene. The CDR3 covers 12 residues. The CDR3 region is CASSTSGLEAFF. The CDR3 coding sequence is TGTGCCAGCAGCACTTCAGGGCTAGAAGCTTTCTTT.